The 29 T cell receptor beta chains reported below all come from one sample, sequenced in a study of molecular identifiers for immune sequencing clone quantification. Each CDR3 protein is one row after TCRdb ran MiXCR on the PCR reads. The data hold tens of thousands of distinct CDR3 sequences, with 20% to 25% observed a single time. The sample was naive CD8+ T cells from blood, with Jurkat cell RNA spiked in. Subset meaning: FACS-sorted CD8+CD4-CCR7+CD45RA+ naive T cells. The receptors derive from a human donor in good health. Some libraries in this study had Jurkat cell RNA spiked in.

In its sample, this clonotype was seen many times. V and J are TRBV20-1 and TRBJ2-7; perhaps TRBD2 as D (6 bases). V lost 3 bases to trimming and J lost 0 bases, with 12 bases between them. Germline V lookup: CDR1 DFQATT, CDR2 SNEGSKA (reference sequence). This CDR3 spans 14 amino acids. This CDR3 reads CSASGGVSSYEQYF. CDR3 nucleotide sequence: TGCAGTGCTAGCGGCGGGGTGAGCTCCTACGAGCAGTACTTC.

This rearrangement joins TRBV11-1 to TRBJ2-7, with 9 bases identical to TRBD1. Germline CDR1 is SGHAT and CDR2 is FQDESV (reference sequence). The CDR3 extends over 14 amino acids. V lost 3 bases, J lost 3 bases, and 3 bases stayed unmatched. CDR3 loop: CASSFRDRDYEQYF. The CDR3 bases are TGTGCCAGCAGCTTCCGGGACAGGGACTACGAGCAGTACTTC.

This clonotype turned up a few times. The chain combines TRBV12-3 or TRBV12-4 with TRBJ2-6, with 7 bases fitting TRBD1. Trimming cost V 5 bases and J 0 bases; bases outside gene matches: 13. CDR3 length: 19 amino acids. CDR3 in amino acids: CASSHRGIELFSGANVLTF. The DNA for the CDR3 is TGTGCCAGCAGTCACAGGGGAATAGAGCTCTTCTCTGGGGCCAACGTCCTGACTTTC.

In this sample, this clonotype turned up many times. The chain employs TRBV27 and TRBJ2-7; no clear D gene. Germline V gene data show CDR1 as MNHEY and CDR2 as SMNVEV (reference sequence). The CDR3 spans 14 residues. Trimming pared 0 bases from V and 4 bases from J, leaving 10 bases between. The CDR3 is CASSLSGLNYEQYF. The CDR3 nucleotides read TGTGCCAGCAGTTTATCCGGGTTGAATTACGAGCAGTACTTC.

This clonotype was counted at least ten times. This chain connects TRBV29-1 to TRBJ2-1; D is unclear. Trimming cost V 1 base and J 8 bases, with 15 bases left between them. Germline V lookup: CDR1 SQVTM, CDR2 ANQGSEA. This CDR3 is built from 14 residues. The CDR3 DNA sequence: TGCAGCGTTGAAGGTGCGTTAGAAGGCGATGAGCAGTTCTTC. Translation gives CSVEGALEGDEQFF.

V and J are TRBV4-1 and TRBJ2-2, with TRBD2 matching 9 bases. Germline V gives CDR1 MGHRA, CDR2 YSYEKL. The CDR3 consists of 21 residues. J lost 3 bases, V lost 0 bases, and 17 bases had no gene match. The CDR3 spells CASSQDNLAGTPRRYTGELFF. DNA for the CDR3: TGCGCCAGCAGCCAAGATAATCTAGCGGGGACACCTAGGAGATACACCGGGGAGCTGTTTTTT.

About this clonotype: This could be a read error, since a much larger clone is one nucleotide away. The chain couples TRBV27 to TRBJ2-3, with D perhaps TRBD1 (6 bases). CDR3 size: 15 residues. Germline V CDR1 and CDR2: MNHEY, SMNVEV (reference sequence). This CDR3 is CGSSLGTTSTDTQYF. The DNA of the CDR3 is TGTGGCAGCAGTCTAGGGACAACCAGCACAGATACGCAGTATTTT.

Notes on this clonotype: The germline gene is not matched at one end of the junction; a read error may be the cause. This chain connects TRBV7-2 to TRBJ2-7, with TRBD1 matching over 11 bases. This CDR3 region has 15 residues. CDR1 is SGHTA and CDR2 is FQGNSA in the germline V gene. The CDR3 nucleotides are TGTGCCAGCAGCGTAGCCCGGACAGGGGGCGACGAGCAGTACTTC. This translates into CASSVARTGGDEQYF.

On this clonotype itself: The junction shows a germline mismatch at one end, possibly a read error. CDR3 amino acids: CASCYLHTEAFF. The CDR3 bases are TGTGCCAGCTGTTATCTCCACACTGAAGCTTTCTTT. V gene TRBV6-2 or TRBV6-3 combines with J gene TRBJ1-1; D gene unclear. Germline CDR1 MNHEY, CDR2 SVGEGT. This CDR3 region has 12 residues.

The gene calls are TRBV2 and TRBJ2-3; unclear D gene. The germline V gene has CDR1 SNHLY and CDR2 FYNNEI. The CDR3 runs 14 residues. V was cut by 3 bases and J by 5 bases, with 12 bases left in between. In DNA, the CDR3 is TGTGCCAGCAGTGAGACGGATAAAATAGATACGCAGTATTTT. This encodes CASSETDKIDTQYF.

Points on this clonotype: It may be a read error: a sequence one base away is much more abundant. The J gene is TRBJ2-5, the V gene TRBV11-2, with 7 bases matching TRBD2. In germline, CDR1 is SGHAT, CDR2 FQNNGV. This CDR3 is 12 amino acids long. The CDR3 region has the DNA TGTGCCAGCAGCTCCCTAGCGGAGACCCAGCACTTC. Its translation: CASSSLAETQHF.

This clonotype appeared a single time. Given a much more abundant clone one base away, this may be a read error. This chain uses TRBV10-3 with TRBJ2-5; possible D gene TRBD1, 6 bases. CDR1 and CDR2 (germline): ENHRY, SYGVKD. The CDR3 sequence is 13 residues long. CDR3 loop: CAIAGDLQETRYF. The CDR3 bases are TGTGCCATCGCAGGGGACCTACAAGAGACCCGGTACTTC.

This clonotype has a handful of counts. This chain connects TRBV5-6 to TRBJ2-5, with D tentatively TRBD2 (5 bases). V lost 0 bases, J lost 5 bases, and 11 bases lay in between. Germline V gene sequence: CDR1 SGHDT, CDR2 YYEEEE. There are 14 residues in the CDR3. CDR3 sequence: CASSLARGLETQYF. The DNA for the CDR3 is TGTGCCAGCAGCTTGGCCCGGGGATTGGAGACCCAGTACTTC.

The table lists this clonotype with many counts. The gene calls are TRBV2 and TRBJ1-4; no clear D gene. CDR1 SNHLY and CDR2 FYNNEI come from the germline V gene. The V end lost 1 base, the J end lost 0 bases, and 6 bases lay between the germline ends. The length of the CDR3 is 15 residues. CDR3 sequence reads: CASSEGTATNEKLFF. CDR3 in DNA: TGTGCCAGCAGTGAAGGAACAGCAACTAATGAAAAACTGTTTTTT.

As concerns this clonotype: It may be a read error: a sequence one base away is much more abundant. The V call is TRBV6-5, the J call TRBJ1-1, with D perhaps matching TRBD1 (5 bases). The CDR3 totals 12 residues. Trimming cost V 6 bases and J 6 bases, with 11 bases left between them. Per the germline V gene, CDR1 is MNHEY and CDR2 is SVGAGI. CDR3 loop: CASRGRGAEAFF. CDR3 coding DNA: TGTGCCAGCAGAGGACGGGGGGCTGAAGCTTTCTTT.

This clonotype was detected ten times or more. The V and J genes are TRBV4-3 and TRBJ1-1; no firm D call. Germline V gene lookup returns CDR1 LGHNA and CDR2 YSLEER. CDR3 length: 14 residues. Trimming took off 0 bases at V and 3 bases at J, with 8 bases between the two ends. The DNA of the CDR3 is TGCGCCAGCAGCCAAGATCGGTCGGACACTGAAGCTTTCTTT. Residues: CASSQDRSDTEAFF.

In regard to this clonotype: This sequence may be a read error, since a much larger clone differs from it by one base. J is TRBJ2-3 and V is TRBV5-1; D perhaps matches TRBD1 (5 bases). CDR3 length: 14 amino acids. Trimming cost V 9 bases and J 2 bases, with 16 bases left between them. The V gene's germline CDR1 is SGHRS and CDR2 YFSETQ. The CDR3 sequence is CATKGRTSTDTQYF. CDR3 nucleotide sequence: TGCGCCACCAAAGGCAGGACATCCACAGATACGCAGTATTTT.

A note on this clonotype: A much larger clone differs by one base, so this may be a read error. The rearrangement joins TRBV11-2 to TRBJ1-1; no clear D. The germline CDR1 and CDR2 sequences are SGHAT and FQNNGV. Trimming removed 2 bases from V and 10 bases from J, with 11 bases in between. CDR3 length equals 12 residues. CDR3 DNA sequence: TGTGCCAGCAGCTTACTGGGTGGAGGAGCTTTCTTT. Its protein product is CASSLLGGGAFF.

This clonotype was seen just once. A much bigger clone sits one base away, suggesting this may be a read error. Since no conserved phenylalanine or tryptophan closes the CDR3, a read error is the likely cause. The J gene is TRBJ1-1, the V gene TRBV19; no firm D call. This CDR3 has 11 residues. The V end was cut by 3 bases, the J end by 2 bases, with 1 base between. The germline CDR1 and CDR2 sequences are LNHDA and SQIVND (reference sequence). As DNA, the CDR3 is TGTGCCAGTAGTATTAACACTGAAGCTTTCTTA. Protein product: CASSINTEAFL.

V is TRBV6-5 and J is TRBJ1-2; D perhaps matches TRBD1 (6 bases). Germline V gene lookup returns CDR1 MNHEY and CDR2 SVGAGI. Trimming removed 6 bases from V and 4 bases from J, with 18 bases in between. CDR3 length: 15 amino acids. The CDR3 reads CASSQRGRGLYGYTF. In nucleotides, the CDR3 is TGTGCCAGCAGCCAACGGGGCAGGGGACTCTATGGCTACACCTTC.

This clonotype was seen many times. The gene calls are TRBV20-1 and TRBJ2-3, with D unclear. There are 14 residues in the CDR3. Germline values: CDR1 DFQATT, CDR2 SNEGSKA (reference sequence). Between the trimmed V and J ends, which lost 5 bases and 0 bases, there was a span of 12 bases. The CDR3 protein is CSADPIESTDTQYF. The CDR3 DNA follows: TGCAGTGCTGACCCGATCGAAAGCACAGATACGCAGTATTTT.

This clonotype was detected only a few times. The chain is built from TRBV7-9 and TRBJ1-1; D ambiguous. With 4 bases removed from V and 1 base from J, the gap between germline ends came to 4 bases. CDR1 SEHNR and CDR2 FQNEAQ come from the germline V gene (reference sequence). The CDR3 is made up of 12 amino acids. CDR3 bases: TGTGCCAGCAGCTGGTCGAACACTGAAGCTTTCTTT. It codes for CASSWSNTEAFF. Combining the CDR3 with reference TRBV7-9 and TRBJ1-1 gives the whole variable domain DTGVSQNPRHKITKRGQNVTFRCDPISEHNRLYWYRQTLGQGPEFLTYFQNEAQLEKSRLLSDRFSAERPKGSFSTLEIQRTEQGDSAMYLCASSWSNTEAFFGQGTRLTVV.

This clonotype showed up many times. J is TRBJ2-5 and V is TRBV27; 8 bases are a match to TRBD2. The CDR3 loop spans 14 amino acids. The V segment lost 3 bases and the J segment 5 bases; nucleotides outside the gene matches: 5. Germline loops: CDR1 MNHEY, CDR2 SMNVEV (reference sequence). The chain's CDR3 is CASSFKTSVETQYF. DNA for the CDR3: TGTGCCAGCAGTTTCAAGACTAGCGTCGAGACCCAGTACTTC.

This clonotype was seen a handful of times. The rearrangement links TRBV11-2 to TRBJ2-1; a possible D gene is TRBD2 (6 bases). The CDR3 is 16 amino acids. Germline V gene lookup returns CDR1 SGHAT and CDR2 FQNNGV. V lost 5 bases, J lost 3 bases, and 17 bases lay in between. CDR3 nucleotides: TGTGCCAGCAGCCCTAGGAGGGGCTCCATCTACAATGAGCAGTTCTTC. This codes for CASSPRRGSIYNEQFF.

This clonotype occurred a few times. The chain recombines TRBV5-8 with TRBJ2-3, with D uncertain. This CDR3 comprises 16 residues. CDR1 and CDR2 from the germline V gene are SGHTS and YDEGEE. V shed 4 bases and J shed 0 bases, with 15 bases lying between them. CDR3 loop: CASSRKDGSSTDTQYF. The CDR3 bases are TGTGCCAGCAGCCGAAAGGACGGGTCTAGCACAGATACGCAGTATTTT.

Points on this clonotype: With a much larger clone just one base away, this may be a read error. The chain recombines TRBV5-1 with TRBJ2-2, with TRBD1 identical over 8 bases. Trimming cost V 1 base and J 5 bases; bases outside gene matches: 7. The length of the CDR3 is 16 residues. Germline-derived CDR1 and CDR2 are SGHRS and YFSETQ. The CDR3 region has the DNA TGCGCCAGCAGCTTGTTACAGGGGGGCCGTACCGGGGAGCTGTTTTTT. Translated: CASSLLQGGRTGELFF. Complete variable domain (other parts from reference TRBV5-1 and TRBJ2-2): KAGVTQTPRYLIKTRGQQVTLSCSPISGHRSVSWYQQTPGQGLQFLFEYFSETQRNKGNFPGRFSGRQFSNSRSEMNVSTLELGDSALYLCASSLLQGGRTGELFFGEGSRLTVL.

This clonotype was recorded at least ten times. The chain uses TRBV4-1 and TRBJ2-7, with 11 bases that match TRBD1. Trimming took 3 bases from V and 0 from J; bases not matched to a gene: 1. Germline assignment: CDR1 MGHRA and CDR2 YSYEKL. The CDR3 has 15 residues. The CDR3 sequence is CASSQDRGRSYEQYF. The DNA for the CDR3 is TGCGCCAGCAGCCAGGACAGGGGGCGCTCCTACGAGCAGTACTTC.

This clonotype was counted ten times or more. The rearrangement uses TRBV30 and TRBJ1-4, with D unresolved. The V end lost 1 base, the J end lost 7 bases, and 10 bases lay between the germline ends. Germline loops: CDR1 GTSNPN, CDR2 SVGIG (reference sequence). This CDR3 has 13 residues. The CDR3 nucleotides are TGTGCCTGGAGTGCTGGATTCGGTGAAAAACTGTTTTTT. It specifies CAWSAGFGEKLFF.

The DNA for the CDR3 is TGTGCCAGCAGCGTAGCTGCTAGCCCCCACAATGAGCAGTTCTTC. It translates to CASSVAASPHNEQFF. The V call is TRBV9, the J call TRBJ2-1, with a possible D match to TRBD2 (5 bases). The CDR3 contains 15 residues. V was trimmed by 0 bases and J by 5 bases, leaving 12 bases between them. CDR1 is SGDLS and CDR2 is YYNGEE in the germline V gene.